Each of the 23 T cell receptor beta chains below was sequenced from the same sample in a study of Graves' ophthalmopathy and Graves' hyperthyroidism. RNA transcripts were the source from which TCR beta CDR3 regions were amplified. RT-PCR with HTBI primers came first, then second-round multiplex PCR. Using its own MiXCR run on the multiplex PCR reads, TCRdb lists one record per CDR3 protein. Among about 400,000 distinct CDR3 sequences listed, roughly 18% were seen once. The sequencing input was peripheral blood. Receptors originate from a woman aged 18-29 years with Graves' ophthalmopathy.

The table lists this clonotype with many counts. The chain carries TRBV11-2 and TRBJ1-2; 7 nucleotides line up with TRBD1. From germline, CDR1 is SGHAT and CDR2 FQNNGV. The CDR3 loop spans 14 amino acids. With V trimmed by 5 bases and J by 3 bases, 6 bases remained unmatched. CDR3 amino acids: CASSLTGTDYGYTF. The DNA for the CDR3 is TGTGCCAGCAGCCTGACCGGGACAGACTATGGCTACACCTTC.

This clonotype was seen repeatedly, ten times or more. The genes are TRBV20-1 and TRBJ2-5; 8 nucleotides agree with TRBD2. The junction had 4 bases not matched to a gene; V was cut back by 2 bases and J by 2 bases. Germline V gives CDR1 DFQATT, CDR2 SNEGSKA (reference sequence). The CDR3 totals 14 residues. The DNA for the CDR3 is TGCAGTGCTAGAACTAGCGGAGGTCAAGAGACCCAGTACTTC. It specifies CSARTSGGQETQYF.

This clonotype has a count of ten or more. The CDR3 DNA sequence: TGTGCCAGCAGCTTAGGTCTCACAGCTTACGAGCAGTACTTC. Protein: CASSLGLTAYEQYF. V is TRBV11-2 and J is TRBJ2-7; unclear D gene. V was trimmed by 1 base and J by 4 bases, leaving 11 bases between them. CDR3 size: 14 residues. The germline gives CDR1 SGHAT, CDR2 FQNNGV. The whole variable domain, filled in from reference TRBV11-2 and TRBJ2-7, reads EAGVAQSPRYKIIEKRQSVAFWCNPISGHATLYWYQQILGQGPKLLIQFQNNGVVDDSQLPKDRFSAERLKGVDSTLKIQPAKLEDSAVYLCASSLGLTAYEQYFGPGTRLTVT.

Many counts were recorded for this clonotype. This chain links TRBV11-2 with TRBJ2-5; D unresolved. CDR1 and CDR2 (germline): SGHAT, FQNNGV. Trimming took off 5 bases at V and 1 base at J, with 14 bases between the two ends. CDR3 length equals 15 residues. CDR3 residues: CASSGRPFFQETQYF. The CDR3 DNA sequence: TGTGCCAGCAGCGGGCGACCCTTTTTCCAAGAGACCCAGTACTTC.

This clonotype has a count of ten or more. The rearrangement uses TRBV6-1 and TRBJ2-4; TRBD2 agrees at 10 bases. Per the germline V gene, CDR1 is MNHNS and CDR2 is SASEGT. The CDR3 sequence is 21 residues long. J gave up 0 bases and V 2 bases, and 16 bases lay outside the gene matches. CDR3 in amino acids: CASSESYIGTSAGGAKNIQYF. The DNA for the CDR3 is TGTGCCAGCAGTGAATCTTATATTGGGACTAGCGCTGGGGGAGCCAAAAACATTCAGTACTTC.

This clonotype has at least ten counts. The chain is built from TRBV28 and TRBJ2-5, with 7 positions matching TRBD1. The germline V gene has CDR1 MDHEN and CDR2 SYDVKM. This CDR3 region has 15 residues. V was pared by 4 bases and J by 5 bases, with 10 bases of the junction left unmatched. In nucleotides, the CDR3 is TGTGCCAGCAGTTACCGACAGGGTGTACGGGAGACCCAGTACTTC. This gives the protein CASSYRQGVRETQYF.

This clonotype has ten or more counts. This chain links TRBV11-2 with TRBJ2-7; unclear D gene. The CDR3 sequence is 13 residues long. Germline V CDR1 and CDR2: SGHAT, FQNNGV. Deletions cut 1 base from V and 9 bases from J, with 13 bases between. CDR3 protein: CASSLARGGGQYF. The DNA for the CDR3 is TGTGCCAGCAGCTTAGCTCGAGGCGGCGGGCAGTACTTC.

In its sample, this clonotype was seen many times. V usage is TRBV7-2 and J usage is TRBJ2-4; no clear D. CDR3 length equals 15 residues. V was clipped by 4 bases and J by 0 bases, with 10 bases between them. Germline V CDR1 and CDR2: SGHTA, FQGNSA. CDR3 sequence (DNA): TGTGCCAGCAGCTCACCCAGACAAGCCAAAAACATTCAGTACTTC. It specifies CASSSPRQAKNIQYF.

This clonotype was detected ten times or more. The gene calls are TRBV9 and TRBJ1-2; D is undetermined. CDR3 length equals 13 residues. Germline CDR1 SGDLS, CDR2 YYNGEE. The V gene lost 0 bases and the J gene lost 7 bases, with 10 bases spanning the gap. CDR3 DNA: TGTGCCAGCAGCGTAGTTTCCGGGCTTGGCTACACCTTC. Translating gives CASSVVSGLGYTF.

This clonotype has a count of ten or more. V usage is TRBV24-1 and J usage is TRBJ2-5; 11 nucleotides align to TRBD2. Trimming removed 3 bases from V and 1 base from J; junction bases left unmatched: 6. The CDR3 is 17 residues long. Germline CDR1 KGHDR, CDR2 SFDVKD. The CDR3 sequence is CATSDPTSGEGQETQYF. CDR3 nucleotide sequence: TGTGCCACCAGTGATCCGACTAGCGGGGAGGGCCAAGAGACCCAGTACTTC.

In this sample, this clonotype turned up many times. This chain connects TRBV19 to TRBJ2-7, with TRBD1 identical over 10 bases. J lost 6 bases, V lost 6 bases, and 2 bases had no gene match. The CDR3 sequence is 12 residues long. In germline, CDR1 is LNHDA, CDR2 SQIVND (reference sequence). CDR3 nucleotide sequence: TGTGCCAGTAGCGGACAGGGGGTCGAGCAGTACTTC. Translating it yields CASSGQGVEQYF.

Ten or more counts support this clonotype. The chain combines TRBV6-2 or TRBV6-3 with TRBJ1-5; 10 bases are a match to TRBD1. After removal of 5 bases from V and 6 bases from J, the junction contained 4 bases not matched to a gene. The CDR3 is 14 amino acids. Germline CDR1 is MNHEY and CDR2 is SVGEGT. CDR3 nucleotides: TGTGCCAGCAGTAGGGACAGGGGTATTCAGCCCCAGCATTTT. Amino acids: CASSRDRGIQPQHF.

The J gene is TRBJ1-1, the V gene TRBV29-1; no reliable D call. Germline lookup yields CDR1 SQVTM and CDR2 ANQGSEA. V shed 7 bases and J shed 5 bases, with 11 bases lying between them. The length of the CDR3 is 11 residues. The CDR3 DNA follows: TGCAGCGCTGTCGACGGGACTGAAGCTTTCTTT. It specifies CSAVDGTEAFF. Combining the CDR3 with reference TRBV29-1 and TRBJ1-1 gives the whole variable domain SAVISQKPSRDICQRGTSLTIQCQVDSQVTMMFWYRQQPGQSLTLIATANQGSEATYESGFVIDKFPISRPNLTFSTLTVSNMSPEDSSIYLCSAVDGTEAFFGQGTRLTVV.

Many counts were recorded for this clonotype. The rearrangement uses TRBV28 and TRBJ1-1, with D perhaps TRBD1 (5 bases). This CDR3 is built from 12 residues. Trimming took off 9 bases at V and 1 base at J, with 9 bases between the two ends. Germline-derived CDR1 and CDR2 are MDHEN and SYDVKM. In DNA, the CDR3 is TGTGCCAGTGGGGACCCGAACACTGAAGCTTTCTTT. It is translated as CASGDPNTEAFF.

This clonotype was counted at least ten times. The chain uses TRBV6-1 and TRBJ2-1, with D uncertain. The CDR3 runs 14 residues. V lost 2 bases and J lost 8, with 13 bases in between. Germline CDR1 is MNHNS and CDR2 is SASEGT. The CDR3 DNA follows: TGTGCCAGCAGTGAACACTCTAGGAAGGATGAGCAGTTCTTC. Translating it yields CASSEHSRKDEQFF.

This clonotype occurred many times. Being one base from a much bigger clone, this may be a read error. The chain couples TRBV20-1 to TRBJ2-4; D assignment may be TRBD1 or TRBD2 (6 bases each). The CDR3 is 17 residues long. In germline, CDR1 is DFQATT, CDR2 SNEGSKA (reference sequence). The CDR3 protein is CSASGQEASGAKNIRYF. The CDR3 coding sequence is TGCTCAGCTTCGGGGCAGGAGGCCTCGGGGGCCAAAAACATTCGGTACTTC.

The sample holds a few counts of this clonotype. This chain joins TRBV7-8 and TRBJ2-7, with 10 bases lining up with TRBD1. Germline CDR1 SGHVS, CDR2 FQNEAQ. The CDR3 length is 17 residues. V lost 4 bases to trimming and J lost 3 bases; unmatched junction nucleotides: 12. CDR3 residues: CASSSRWTGTGDYEQYF. As DNA, the CDR3 is TGTGCCAGCAGCTCCCGCTGGACCGGGACAGGGGACTACGAGCAGTACTTC. Supplemented by reference TRBV7-8 and TRBJ2-7, the full variable domain reads GAGVSQSPRYKVAKRGQDVALRCDPISGHVSLFWYQQALGQGPEFLTYFQNEAQLDKSGLPSDRFFAERPEGSVSTLKIQRTQQEDSAVYLCASSSRWTGTGDYEQYFGPGTRLTVT.

This clonotype was recorded many times. The V call is TRBV30, the J call TRBJ1-2; D remains ambiguous. CDR3 size: 14 residues. Trimming took 3 bases from V and 3 from J, leaving 14 bases between them. Per the germline V gene, CDR1 is GTSNPN and CDR2 is SVGIG (reference sequence). CDR3 nucleotide sequence: TGTGCCTGGAGGGGGTTCGAAATCGACTATGGCTACACCTTC. Amino acid sequence: CAWRGFEIDYGYTF.

This clonotype was observed at least ten times. V gene TRBV30 combines with J gene TRBJ1-1; D is uncertain. This CDR3 has 12 residues. The V end lost 3 bases, the J end lost 0 bases, and 5 bases lay between the germline ends. Germline V gene sequence: CDR1 GTSNPN, CDR2 SVGIG (reference sequence). The CDR3 nucleotides are TGTGCCTGGAGCCCGGTGAACACTGAAGCTTTCTTT. It translates to CAWSPVNTEAFF.

V gene TRBV4-3 combines with J gene TRBJ1-1, with TRBD1 as a possible D gene (6 bases). V lost 4 bases and J 0 bases, leaving 12 bases between the germline ends. Germline CDR1 is LGHNA and CDR2 is YSLEER. The CDR3 is made up of 15 amino acids. The CDR3 here is CASSRGAKLNTEAFF. The CDR3 DNA sequence: TGCGCCAGCAGCCGGGGGGCCAAGCTGAACACTGAAGCTTTCTTT.

This clonotype was observed a single time. The chain employs TRBV28 and TRBJ2-7; D may be TRBD2 (6 bases). From germline, CDR1 is MDHEN and CDR2 SYDVKM. Trimming pared 3 bases from V and 1 base from J, leaving 16 bases between. The CDR3 totals 16 residues. As DNA, the CDR3 is TGTGCCAGCAGTTTGCTCGTTCTAGCGAGTTCCTACGAGCAGTACTTC. Translation gives CASSLLVLASSYEQYF. Looking up the rest from reference TRBV28 and TRBJ2-7 gives the full variable domain: DVKVTQSSRYLVKRTGEKVFLECVQDMDHENMFWYRQDPGLGLRLIYFSYDVKMKEKGDIPEGYSVSREKKERFSLILESASTNQTSMYLCASSLLVLASSYEQYFGPGTRLTVT.

At least ten counts were recorded for this clonotype. The chain combines TRBV10-3 with TRBJ2-5, with TRBD1 matching 7 bases. The length of the CDR3 is 18 residues. Germline V CDR1 and CDR2: ENHRY, SYGVKD. The J segment lost 5 bases and the V segment lost 2 bases, leaving 17 bases of the junction unmatched. The CDR3 region is CAISEPTLDRQGRETQYF. The CDR3 DNA sequence: TGTGCCATCAGTGAGCCCACCCTAGATCGACAGGGACGGGAGACCCAGTACTTC.

This clonotype was seen many times. The genes are TRBV27 and TRBJ2-7; the D gene could be TRBD1 or TRBD2 (6 bases each). There are 16 residues in the CDR3. Germline values: CDR1 MNHEY, CDR2 SMNVEV (reference sequence). Between the trimmed V and J ends, which lost 5 bases and 3 bases, there was a span of 20 bases. The CDR3 DNA follows: TGTGCCAGCAGTATCACCCCCGCCGGGGGCGGCTACGAGCAGTACTTC. Amino acids: CASSITPAGGGYEQYF.